Listed here are 30 T cell receptor beta chains from one sample, sequenced in a study of early T cells in non-severe SARS-CoV-2 infection. TCRdb reprocessed the 5' RACE reads with MiXCR, giving one entry per CDR3 protein. The sample yields some 54,000 distinct CDR3 sequences, 9.5% to 12% seen once. Sequenced sample: whole blood. These receptor sequences come from an adult who was a healthcare worker with PCR-confirmed SARS-CoV-2 infection or an uninfected control (not recorded which).

The genes are TRBV2 and TRBJ1-4, with D tentatively TRBD1 (5 bases). V was trimmed by 5 bases and J by 6 bases, leaving 10 bases between them. The CDR3 is 13 amino acids. Germline assignment: CDR1 SNHLY and CDR2 FYNNEI. In nucleotides, the CDR3 is TGTGCCAGCAGTCGGAGCAGGGATGAAAAACTGTTTTTT. It yields the protein CASSRSRDEKLFF.

This clonotype was recorded a few times. The J gene is TRBJ2-6, the V gene TRBV7-2; possibly TRBD1 for D (6 bases). Per the germline V gene, CDR1 is SGHTA and CDR2 is FQGNSA. This CDR3 comprises 15 residues. V lost 4 bases, J lost 3 bases, and 10 bases lay in between. CDR3 region: CASSSYRVGANVLTF. In nucleotides, the CDR3 is TGTGCCAGCAGCTCTTACAGGGTTGGGGCCAACGTCCTGACTTTC.

By share, this clonotype ranks as medium-sized. V gene TRBV28 combines with J gene TRBJ2-5; possible D gene TRBD2, 6 bases. In germline, CDR1 is MDHEN, CDR2 SYDVKM. This CDR3 contains 14 residues. The V end lost 3 bases, the J end lost 5 bases, and 13 bases lay between the germline ends. The CDR3 loop is CASSLTRAGETQYF. DNA of the CDR3: TGTGCCAGCAGTTTGACGAGGGCGGGGGAGACCCAGTACTTC. The full variable domain, completed using reference TRBV28 and TRBJ2-5, is DVKVTQSSRYLVKRTGEKVFLECVQDMDHENMFWYRQDPGLGLRLIYFSYDVKMKEKGDIPEGYSVSREKKERFSLILESASTNQTSMYLCASSLTRAGETQYFGPGTRLLVL.

In its sample, this clonotype was seen a few times. The chain uses TRBV7-9 and TRBJ2-6; D remains ambiguous. Germline V gives CDR1 SEHNR, CDR2 FQNEAQ (reference sequence). V was shortened by 0 bases and J by 0 bases, with 6 bases between the two germline ends. This CDR3 contains 16 residues. The CDR3 sequence: CASSLATPSGANVLTF. The CDR3 nucleotides are TGTGCCAGCAGCTTAGCCACGCCCTCTGGGGCCAACGTCCTGACTTTC.

The sample holds a few counts of this clonotype. The chain employs TRBV7-9 and TRBJ1-4; D perhaps matches TRBD1 (5 bases). CDR1 and CDR2 from the germline V gene are SEHNR and FQNEAQ (reference sequence). The CDR3 extends over 14 amino acids. Trimming removed 5 bases from V and 8 bases from J, with 15 bases in between. The CDR3 sequence is CASSSPGRTEKLFF. The DNA of the CDR3 is TGTGCCAGCAGCAGTCCGGGACGAACGGAAAAACTGTTTTTT.

This clonotype was recorded many times. This chain uses TRBV11-2 with TRBJ1-5; TRBD1 is a possible D gene (6 bases). The V end lost 3 bases, the J end lost 1 base, and 10 bases lay between the germline ends. Per the germline V gene, CDR1 is SGHAT and CDR2 is FQNNGV. The CDR3 is 15 amino acids. The CDR3 loop reads CASSLDQGSNQPQHF. Here the CDR3 DNA reads TGTGCCAGCAGCTTGGACCAGGGGAGCAATCAGCCCCAGCATTTT.

The table lists this clonotype with many counts. This chain joins TRBV5-1 and TRBJ2-6; no clear D gene. The length of the CDR3 is 15 residues. V dropped 5 bases and J dropped 0 bases, with 9 bases sitting between them. Germline loops: CDR1 SGHRS, CDR2 YFSETQ. The CDR3 region is CASSPEISGANVLTF. The CDR3 bases are TGCGCCAGCAGTCCAGAAATCTCTGGGGCCAACGTCCTGACTTTC.

The CDR3 region is CASSQKDGFYEQYF. CDR3 bases: TGTGCCAGCAGCCAAAAGGACGGGTTCTACGAGCAGTACTTC. The chain has TRBV14 and TRBJ2-7, with D unclear. The ends were cut back, 2 bases at V and 3 bases at J, with 11 bases in the middle. The CDR3 covers 14 residues. Germline V gene lookup returns CDR1 SGHDN and CDR2 FVKESK. The full variable domain, with the rest looked up from reference TRBV14 and TRBJ2-7, is EAGVTQFPSHSVIEKGQTVTLRCDPISGHDNLYWYRRVMGKEIKFLLHFVKESKQDESGMPNNRFLAERTGGTYSTLKVQPAELEDSGVYFCASSQKDGFYEQYFGPGTRLTVT.

The chain combines TRBV4-1 with TRBJ2-5, with TRBD1 matching over 7 bases. The CDR3 has 13 amino acids. The J segment lost 5 bases and the V segment lost 5 bases, leaving 5 bases of the junction unmatched. From germline, CDR1 is MGHRA and CDR2 YSYEKL. CDR3 residues: CASSTRQGETQYF. In DNA, the CDR3 is TGCGCCAGCAGCACCCGACAGGGCGAGACCCAGTACTTC.

This clonotype was picked up a small number of times. This chain connects TRBV5-4 to TRBJ2-3; the D is unclear. CDR1 and CDR2 (germline): SGHNT, YYREEE (reference sequence). Between the trimmed V and J ends, which lost 4 bases and 1 base, there was a span of 13 bases. This CDR3 has 15 residues. CDR3 region: CASSPPLWGTDTQYF. The CDR3 coding sequence is TGTGCCAGCAGCCCCCCGCTCTGGGGCACAGATACGCAGTATTTT.

This clonotype was counted many times. The V call is TRBV5-4, the J call TRBJ1-2; no clear D. Germline CDR1 reads SGHNT; CDR2 reads YYREEE (reference sequence). Trimming took off 4 bases at V and 8 bases at J, with 18 bases between the two ends. There are 14 residues in the CDR3. Here the CDR3 reads CASSLPGPPGGYTF. DNA of the CDR3: TGTGCCAGCAGCCTCCCCGGCCCGCCGGGGGGCTACACCTTC.

This clonotype turned up a few times. This sequence joins TRBV7-9 and TRBJ1-6; D is uncertain. Trimming removed 5 bases at V and 9 bases at J, with 8 bases between. This CDR3 is built from 12 residues. CDR1 SEHNR and CDR2 FQNEAQ come from the germline V gene (reference sequence). CDR3 protein: CASSKTGSPLHF. The CDR3 DNA sequence: TGTGCCAGCAGCAAGACGGGTTCACCCCTCCACTTT.

This clonotype has just a few counts. CDR3 amino acids: CASSQVSGTSATEQYF. CDR3 DNA sequence: TGCGCCAGCAGCCAAGTTTCTGGGACTAGCGCGACCGAGCAGTACTTC. The rearrangement uses TRBV4-3 and TRBJ2-7, with TRBD2 matching over 10 bases. V was clipped by 1 base and J by 6 bases; unmatched bases: 9. Germline CDR1 is LGHNA and CDR2 is YSLEER. There are 16 residues in the CDR3.

This clonotype was detected a few times. This chain uses TRBV12-3 or TRBV12-4 with TRBJ2-7; 10 bases are shared with TRBD2. The CDR3 has 17 residues. V was pared by 1 base and J by 2 bases, with 8 bases of the junction left unmatched. CDR3 bases: TGTGCCAGCAGTTTAGTTACAGGACTAGCGGAAACCTACGAGCAGTACTTC. As protein: CASSLVTGLAETYEQYF.

The sample holds many counts of this clonotype. The chain links TRBV6-2 or TRBV6-3 to TRBJ1-5, with 7 bases aligning to TRBD1. CDR3 length: 14 residues. V lost 6 bases to trimming and J lost 3 bases; unmatched junction nucleotides: 5. Per the germline V gene, CDR1 is MNHEY and CDR2 is SVGEGT. The CDR3 sequence is CASSPTGFNQPQHF. The CDR3 DNA follows: TGTGCCAGCAGCCCGACAGGGTTCAATCAGCCCCAGCATTTT.

This clonotype has at least ten counts. The CDR3 protein is CASSPGQGSDANEKLFF. CDR3 in DNA: TGTGCCAGCAGTCCGGGACAGGGATCGGATGCTAATGAAAAACTGTTTTTT. The J gene is TRBJ1-4, the V gene TRBV6-5, with 9 positions matching TRBD1. The V and J ends lost 5 bases and 3 bases, in that order; junction bases with no gene match: 10. The CDR3 extends over 17 amino acids. Germline CDR1 MNHEY, CDR2 SVGAGI.

This clonotype was counted only a few times. The chain employs TRBV12-3 or TRBV12-4 and TRBJ1-5; D is uncertain. The V and J ends lost 3 bases and 4 bases respectively, with 10 bases between them. The CDR3 has 14 amino acids. For the CDR3, the DNA is TGTGCCAGCAGTTTGGAGGGAGATAATCAGCCCCAGCATTTT. The encoded protein is CASSLEGDNQPQHF.

This clonotype showed up many times. J is TRBJ2-1 and V is TRBV11-2; D tentatively fits TRBD1 or TRBD2 (5 bases each). The CDR3 runs 18 residues. V shed 4 bases and J shed 0 bases, with 19 bases lying between them. Germline V gene lookup returns CDR1 SGHAT and CDR2 FQNNGV. The CDR3 is CASSSGPGWGPSYNEQFF. CDR3 bases: TGTGCCAGCAGCTCCGGTCCAGGGTGGGGACCCTCCTACAATGAGCAGTTCTTC.

At least ten counts were recorded for this clonotype. This chain connects TRBV5-1 to TRBJ1-3; D remains unclear. In germline, CDR1 is SGHRS, CDR2 YFSETQ. Trimming took off 6 bases at V and 4 bases at J, with 20 bases between the two ends. The CDR3 length is 16 residues. CDR3 amino acids: CASTLGDGPLGNTIYF. The DNA for the CDR3 is TGCGCCAGCACCCTCGGCGACGGTCCTCTCGGAAACACCATATATTTT.

This clonotype was seen only a few times. The V and J genes are TRBV5-4 and TRBJ2-1, with 11 bases that match TRBD2. V lost 0 bases, J lost 4 bases, and 0 bases stayed unmatched. The CDR3 loop spans 15 amino acids. Germline CDR1 is SGHNT and CDR2 is YYREEE (reference sequence). CDR3 region: CASSLGTSGYNEQFF. Written as DNA, the CDR3 is TGTGCCAGCAGCTTGGGGACTAGCGGGTACAATGAGCAGTTCTTC.

In its sample, this clonotype was seen many times. V usage is TRBV6-6 and J usage is TRBJ1-5; D perhaps matches TRBD1 (5 bases). CDR1 is MNHNY and CDR2 is SVGAGI in the germline V gene (reference sequence). This CDR3 contains 16 residues. V gave up 4 bases and J gave up 0 bases, with 13 bases separating them. The CDR3 protein is CASSFETVYSNQPQHF. The CDR3 region has the DNA TGTGCCAGCAGTTTTGAGACAGTCTATAGCAATCAGCCCCAGCATTTT.

This clonotype turned up a few times. V is TRBV7-9 and J is TRBJ1-5; tentative D call: TRBD1 (5 bases). The germline gives CDR1 SEHNR, CDR2 FQNEAQ (reference sequence). Trimming left V 5 bases short and J 11 bases short, with 13 bases between. There are 12 residues in the CDR3. This chain's CDR3 is CASSETGVSQHF. The CDR3 region has the DNA TGTGCCAGCAGCGAGACGGGGGTTTCCCAGCATTTT.

The gene calls are TRBV7-9 and TRBJ2-7; possibly TRBD1 or TRBD2 for D (5 bases each). Germline lookup yields CDR1 SEHNR and CDR2 FQNEAQ (reference sequence). The CDR3 runs to 14 residues. V was trimmed by 5 bases and J by 3 bases, leaving 14 bases between them. CDR3 in amino acids: CASSPAARDYEQYF. The CDR3 region has the DNA TGTGCCAGCAGCCCAGCGGCCAGGGACTACGAGCAGTACTTC.

The chain is built from TRBV11-1 and TRBJ2-3; tentatively, D is TRBD2 (5 bases). The V end was cut by 2 bases, the J end by 9 bases, with 15 bases between. CDR1 is SGHAT, CDR2 FQDESV, per germline (reference sequence). CDR3 length: 14 amino acids. This CDR3 reads CASSLYLGVLTQYF. As DNA, the CDR3 is TGTGCCAGCAGCTTATATCTCGGGGTCCTCACGCAGTATTTT. The variable domain in full, with the rest retrieved from reference TRBV11-1 and TRBJ2-3, is EAEVAQSPRYKITEKSQAVAFWCDPISGHATLYWYRQILGQGPELLVQFQDESVVDDSQLPKDRFSAERLKGVDSTLKIQPAELGDSAMYLCASSLYLGVLTQYFGPGTRLTVL.

This clonotype was found many times. This chain uses TRBV6-6 with TRBJ2-3; D unresolved. From germline, CDR1 is MNHNY and CDR2 SVGAGI (reference sequence). V was clipped by 7 bases and J by 2 bases, with 22 bases between them. CDR3 length: 17 residues. Written as DNA, the CDR3 is TGTGCCAGCACCGCCTCCCCCCAGCGTCGGACCACAGATACGCAGTATTTT. As protein: CASTASPQRRTTDTQYF.

This clonotype counts as medium-sized. The chain is built from TRBV20-1 and TRBJ2-5; no firm D call. With 3 bases removed from V and 7 bases from J, the gap between germline ends came to 15 bases. The CDR3 length is 13 residues. Germline V lookup: CDR1 DFQATT, CDR2 SNEGSKA (reference sequence). The CDR3 coding sequence is TGCAGTGCTAGTAGTCGACCCTCAGGGACCCAGTACTTC. Translated, it gives CSASSRPSGTQYF.

This clonotype was observed a handful of times. This rearrangement joins TRBV6-6 to TRBJ2-5, with 8 nucleotides matching TRBD2. V was clipped by 5 bases and J by 5 bases; unmatched bases: 7. Germline V gene lookup returns CDR1 MNHNY and CDR2 SVGAGI (reference sequence). This CDR3 comprises 14 residues. The CDR3 coding sequence is TGTGCCAGCAGTGGAAGCGGGGGCGGGGAGACCCAGTACTTC. It yields the protein CASSGSGGGETQYF.

This clonotype was observed many times. J is TRBJ1-2 and V is TRBV7-9; 7 bases match TRBD1. Germline V CDR1 and CDR2: SEHNR, FQNEAQ (reference sequence). This CDR3 is built from 13 residues. The V segment lost 7 bases and the J segment 7 bases; nucleotides outside the gene matches: 9. The CDR3 bases are TGTGCCAGCACCCAGGGGGGAAAAGGTGGCTACACCTTC. The encoded protein is CASTQGGKGGYTF.

This chain links TRBV9 with TRBJ1-1; D perhaps matches TRBD1 (5 bases). The CDR3 contains 15 residues. V gave up 4 bases and J gave up 1 base, with 14 bases separating them. Germline V gene sequence: CDR1 SGDLS, CDR2 YYNGEE. The CDR3 is CASSPAGLANTEAFF. The CDR3 DNA reads as TGTGCCAGCAGCCCAGCGGGACTCGCGAACACTGAAGCTTTCTTT.

This clonotype occurred a few times. The rearrangement joins TRBV28 to TRBJ2-5; D is possibly TRBD2 (7 bases). Between the trimmed V and J ends, which lost 7 bases and 2 bases, there was a span of 17 bases. Germline-derived CDR1 and CDR2 are MDHEN and SYDVKM. The CDR3 runs to 15 residues. The CDR3 loop is CASTTRGGGQETQYF. The DNA of the CDR3 is TGTGCCAGCACCACAAGGGGAGGGGGTCAAGAGACCCAGTACTTC.